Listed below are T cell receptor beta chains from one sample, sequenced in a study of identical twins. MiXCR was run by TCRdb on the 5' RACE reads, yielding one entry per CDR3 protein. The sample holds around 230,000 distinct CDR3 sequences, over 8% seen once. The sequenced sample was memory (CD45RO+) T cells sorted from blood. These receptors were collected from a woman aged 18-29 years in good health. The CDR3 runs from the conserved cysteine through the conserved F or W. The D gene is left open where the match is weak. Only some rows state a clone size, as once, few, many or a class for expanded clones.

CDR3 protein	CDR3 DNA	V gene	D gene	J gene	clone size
CASSQAGGQDTQYF	TGTGCCAGCTCCCAAGCGGGAGGGCAAGATACGCAGTATTTT	TRBV18	TRBD2	TRBJ2-3	few
CASGEGSYNSPLHF	TGTGCCAGCGGCGAGGGCTCCTATAATTCACCCCTCCACTTT	TRBV25-1	NA	TRBJ1-6	NA
CASSLVKGPYEQYF	TGTGCCAGCAGCCTCGTAAAGGGGCCCTACGAGCAGTACTTC	TRBV6-1	NA	TRBJ2-7	many
CSASGVASKDTDTQYF	TGCAGTGCCAGTGGGGTGGCGAGTAAAGACACAGATACGCAGTATTTT	TRBV20-1	NA	TRBJ2-3	many
CASSLVQGGTEAFF	TGCGCCAGCAGCTTGGTTCAGGGTGGCACTGAAGCTTTCTTT	TRBV5-1	NA	TRBJ1-1	many
CSARPGRAYEQYF	TGCAGTGCTAGACCCGGACGGGCCTACGAGCAGTACTTC	TRBV20-1	NA	TRBJ2-7	NA
CASSPQIAGGRQETQYF	TGTGCCAGCAGCCCTCAAATAGCGGGGGGCCGCCAAGAGACCCAGTACTTC	TRBV3-1	TRBD2	TRBJ2-5	few
CASSDGQRETQYF	TGTGCCAGCAGCGACGGACAGCGAGAGACCCAGTACTTC	TRBV7-3	NA	TRBJ2-5	NA
CASSDEGGLYSYNEQFF	TGTGCCAGCAGTGACGAAGGGGGGCTTTACTCCTACAATGAGCAGTTCTTC	TRBV6-4	NA	TRBJ2-1	many
CASSRQGFGNTIYF	TGTGCCAGCAGTAGACAGGGGTTTGGAAACACCATATATTTT	TRBV12-3/TRBV12-4	TRBD1	TRBJ1-3	many
CASSLTGAEQYF	TGTGCCAGCAGTTTAACAGGGGCTGAGCAGTACTTC	TRBV28	TRBD1	TRBJ2-7	NA
CASTLRGRGNTEAFF	TGTGCCAGCACCCTAAGGGGTAGGGGGAACACTGAAGCTTTCTTT	TRBV28	NA	TRBJ1-1	many
CASSVNRGSYNEQFF	TGCGCCAGCAGCGTCAACAGGGGTTCCTACAATGAGCAGTTCTTC	TRBV5-1	TRBD1	TRBJ2-1	many
CASSPLGGSYGANVLTF	TGTGCCAGCAGTCCCCTGGGGGGATCGTACGGGGCCAACGTCCTGACTTTC	TRBV6-1	NA	TRBJ2-6	NA
CASGIDSGANVLTF	TGCGCCAGCGGGATCGACTCTGGGGCCAACGTCCTGACTTTC	TRBV5-1	NA	TRBJ2-6	few
CSADRGGNEQFF	TGCAGTGCCGATCGGGGAGGGAATGAGCAGTTCTTC	TRBV20-1	TRBD2	TRBJ2-1	many
CSGRLAGGSDTQYF	TGCAGCGGACGGCTAGCGGGAGGTTCAGATACGCAGTATTTT	TRBV29-1	TRBD2	TRBJ2-3	NA
CASSLVGSYNEQFF	TGTGCCAGCAGTTTAGTGGGTTCCTACAATGAGCAGTTCTTC	TRBV12-3/TRBV12-4	NA	TRBJ2-1	many
CASSDSDSDTQYF	TGTGCCAGCAGTGACTCGGACTCTGATACGCAGTATTTT	TRBV6-4	NA	TRBJ2-3	many
CATSLGLAGHTDTQYF	TGTGCCACCTCTCTGGGACTAGCGGGACACACAGATACGCAGTATTTT	TRBV24-1	TRBD2	TRBJ2-3	many
CSAADGRGTEAFF	TGCAGTGCCGCGGACGGTCGCGGCACTGAAGCTTTCTTT	TRBV20-1	NA	TRBJ1-1	few
CSARPSPSEEQYF	TGCAGTGCTAGACCCTCCCCTTCGGAAGAGCAGTACTTC	TRBV20-1	NA	TRBJ2-7	few
CASSFNLASGANVLTF	TGTGCCAGCAGTTTTAATCTGGCCTCTGGGGCCAACGTCCTGACTTTC	TRBV27	NA	TRBJ2-6	medium-sized
CASSISQSQSTEAFF	TGCGCCAGCAGCATAAGCCAGAGCCAGAGTACTGAAGCTTTCTTT	TRBV5-1	NA	TRBJ1-1	NA
CASSQEPPSRMETQYF	TGCGCCAGCAGCCAAGAACCCCCCTCGCGCATGGAGACCCAGTACTTC	TRBV4-1	NA	TRBJ2-5	few
CASSRSGDGGVAPLHF	TGTGCCAGCAGTCGTTCAGGGGACGGGGGTGTGGCACCCCTCCACTTT	TRBV7-2	NA	TRBJ1-6	many
CASSLLAGSSYNEQFF	TGTGCCAGCAGCTTATTGGCGGGAAGCTCCTACAATGAGCAGTTCTTC	TRBV7-7	NA	TRBJ2-1	many
CASSLILSGGTGELFF	TGCGCCAGCAGCTTGATTCTTTCAGGGGGCACCGGGGAGCTGTTTTTT	TRBV5-1	TRBD1	TRBJ2-2	NA
CSADRGTNTGELFF	TGCAGTGCTGACAGGGGGACGAACACCGGGGAGCTGTTTTTT	TRBV20-1	TRBD1	TRBJ2-2	NA
CASSPRTSGSAADTQYF	TGTGCCAGCAGCCCCCGGACTAGCGGGAGTGCCGCAGATACGCAGTATTTT	TRBV5-8	TRBD2	TRBJ2-3	many